A selection of T cell receptor beta chains follows, all from one sample in a study of response to subunit inactivated influenza vaccine. One entry per CDR3 protein results from TCRdb running MiXCR on the RT-PCR reads. The sample carries some 300,000 distinct CDR3 sequences, approximately 23% recorded once. The material sequenced was PBMCs from blood, taken about 20 months after vaccination. All receptors come from a man aged 50-75 years who received an inactivated influenza vaccine. The CDR3 runs from the conserved cysteine through the conserved F or W. Each record gives: CDR3 protein, V gene, J gene, D gene. D genes are given only for firm matches.

CASSMGGMVADTQYF	TRBV27	TRBJ2-3	TRBD2
CASSPISLAGGPNEQFF	TRBV28	TRBJ2-1	TRBD2
CASSEGQLEKNTEAFF	TRBV6-1	TRBJ1-1	-
CASTRGTQPQHF	TRBV12-3/TRBV12-4	TRBJ1-5	-
CASSPGTVEAFF	TRBV12-3/TRBV12-4	TRBJ1-1	TRBD1
CASSRLAGELFF	TRBV4-2	TRBJ2-2	-
CASSTGSRGTEAFF	TRBV6-1	TRBJ1-1	-
CASSQVLALDTQYF	TRBV4-2	TRBJ2-3	-
CSARASSGWSSYEQYF	TRBV20-1	TRBJ2-7	TRBD2
CASSASGWGNTEAFF	TRBV2	TRBJ1-1	-
CASSRPTDYGYTF	TRBV5-4	TRBJ1-2	-
CASSPDTGGGYTF	TRBV12-3/TRBV12-4	TRBJ1-2	-
CASSQGTWLGYYEQYF	TRBV4-3	TRBJ2-7	-
CASSQADSNQPQHF	TRBV3-1	TRBJ1-5	-
CATSDPQRGGRNEQFF	TRBV24-1	TRBJ2-1	TRBD2
CASSQHGTGGSNSALHF	TRBV3-1	TRBJ1-6	TRBD1
CASSLWEPNTGELFF	TRBV7-9	TRBJ2-2	-
CSARNFNEQFF	TRBV20-1	TRBJ2-1	-
CATSDPLGQGDTQYF	TRBV24-1	TRBJ2-3	-
CSASDRTAGAFF	TRBV20-1	TRBJ1-1	-
CASRTDSNQPQHF	TRBV5-1	TRBJ1-5	-
CATSVYYTGELFF	TRBV24-1	TRBJ2-2	-
CASSQDEAVLRNEQYF	TRBV14	TRBJ2-7	-
CASTSYSLGVANYGYTF	TRBV12-3/TRBV12-4	TRBJ1-2	-
CASSLVGEETQYF	TRBV12-3/TRBV12-4	TRBJ2-5	-
CASSLGRNGRGHF	TRBV12-3/TRBV12-4	TRBJ1-5	-
CASSFGGSRTDTQYF	TRBV7-6	TRBJ2-3	-
CASSFERSSYNEQFF	TRBV12-3/TRBV12-4	TRBJ2-1	-
CAISESVGTGAYEQYF	TRBV10-3	TRBJ2-7	TRBD1
CSARPVTEAFF	TRBV20-1	TRBJ1-1	-
CASSPGITYEQYF	TRBV7-9	TRBJ2-7	-
CASSPPTGYYGYTF	TRBV18	TRBJ1-2	-
CSARDWTGNNSPLHF	TRBV20-1	TRBJ1-6	TRBD1
CASSQAGVDTQYF	TRBV14	TRBJ2-3	-
CSAPQGFRTGELFF	TRBV20-1	TRBJ2-2	-
CASSLAGAAFF	TRBV7-8	TRBJ1-1	-
CASFGELGSPLHF	TRBV2	TRBJ1-6	-
CASREAGGITDTQYF	TRBV5-4	TRBJ2-3	TRBD2
CASSPKDRGKGEQFF	TRBV4-3	TRBJ2-1	TRBD1
CAISESGGTVNTEAFF	TRBV10-3	TRBJ1-1	-
CSAPLAGGNTDTQYF	TRBV20-1	TRBJ2-3	TRBD2
CASSLSGIMEYGYTF	TRBV7-9	TRBJ1-2	-
CASSQDLGGVGDTQYF	TRBV4-2	TRBJ2-3	-
CASSQGGQGDTEAFF	TRBV3-1	TRBJ1-1	TRBD1
CSARERQGMINQPQHF	TRBV20-1	TRBJ1-5	TRBD1
CASSRGTGGADTEAFF	TRBV4-3	TRBJ1-1	TRBD1
CASSQAASGWDIQYF	TRBV4-3	TRBJ2-4	TRBD2
CASSPGAGAYNEQFF	TRBV7-2	TRBJ2-1	-
CASSLSGGRSGYTF	TRBV27	TRBJ1-2	-
CASSLLQHGAQYF	TRBV28	TRBJ2-5	-
CSATQRQYSNQPQHF	TRBV20-1	TRBJ1-5	-
CSAREGGQGHEQYF	TRBV20-1	TRBJ2-7	-
CASSATRTAGNTIYF	TRBV7-2	TRBJ1-3	-
CASSVEVGTKNEQFF	TRBV9	TRBJ2-1	TRBD2
CATSVLGPGQGYGEQFF	TRBV24-1	TRBJ2-1	TRBD1
CASSANRGETQYF	TRBV2	TRBJ2-5	-
CASSRSLQGGSPNIQYF	TRBV6-1	TRBJ2-4	-
CSATQTSGEETQYF	TRBV20-1	TRBJ2-5	TRBD2
CASSLERQGFGYTF	TRBV7-2	TRBJ1-2	TRBD1